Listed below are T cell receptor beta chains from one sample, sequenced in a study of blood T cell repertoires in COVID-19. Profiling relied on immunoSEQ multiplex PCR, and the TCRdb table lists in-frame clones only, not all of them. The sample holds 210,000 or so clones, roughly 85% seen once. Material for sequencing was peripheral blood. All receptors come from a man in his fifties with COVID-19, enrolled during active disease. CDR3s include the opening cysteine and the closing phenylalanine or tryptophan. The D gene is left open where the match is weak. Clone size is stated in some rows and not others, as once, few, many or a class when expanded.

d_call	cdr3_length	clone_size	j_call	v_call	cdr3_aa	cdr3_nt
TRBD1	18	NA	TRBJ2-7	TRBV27	CASSIPSPTGTGRYEQYF	TGTGCCAGCAGCATACCCTCTCCTACCGGGACAGGGCGCTACGAGCAGTACTTC
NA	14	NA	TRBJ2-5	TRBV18	CASSPQGRQETQYF	TGTGCCAGCTCACCTCAGGGTCGCCAAGAGACCCAGTACTTC
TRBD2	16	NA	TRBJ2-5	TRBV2	CASSAGLAGGRETQYF	TGTGCCAGCAGTGCCGGACTAGCGGGGGGGCGTGAGACCCAGTACTTC
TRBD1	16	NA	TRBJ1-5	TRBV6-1	CASSDGSRGLGQPQHF	TGTGCCAGCAGTGACGGATCCAGGGGGCTCGGTCAGCCCCAGCATTTT
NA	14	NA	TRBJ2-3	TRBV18	CASSRQAGTDTQYF	TGTGCCAGCTCAAGACAGGCGGGCACAGATACGCAGTATTTT
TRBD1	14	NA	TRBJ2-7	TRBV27	CASSLYRGSYEQYF	TGTGCCAGCAGTTTATACAGGGGCTCCTACGAGCAGTACTTC
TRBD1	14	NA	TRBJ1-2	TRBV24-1	CATSEPDREYGYTF	TGTGCCACCAGTGAGCCGGACAGGGAATATGGCTACACCTTC
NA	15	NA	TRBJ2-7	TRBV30	CAWSVSGLKGYEQYF	TGTGCCTGGAGTGTAAGCGGACTGAAAGGATACGAGCAGTACTTC
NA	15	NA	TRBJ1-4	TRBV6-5	CASSYSGGHEEKLFF	TGTGCCAGCAGTTACTCGGGGGGGCATGAAGAAAAACTGTTTTTT
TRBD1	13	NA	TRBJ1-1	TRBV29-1	CSVVRTGNTEAFF	TGCAGCGTTGTTCGGACAGGGAACACTGAAGCTTTCTTT
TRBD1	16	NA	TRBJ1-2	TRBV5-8	CASSSARDRTNYGYTF	TGTGCCAGCAGCTCGGCCCGGGACAGGACTAACTATGGCTACACCTTC
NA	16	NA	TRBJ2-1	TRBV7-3	CASSLGVLGSYNEQFF	TGTGCCAGCAGCTTAGGAGTTCTGGGCTCCTACAATGAGCAGTTCTTC
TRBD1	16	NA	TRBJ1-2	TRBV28	CASSPKTGSLRYGYTF	TGTGCCAGCAGTCCAAAGACAGGGAGCCTACGGTATGGCTACACCTTC
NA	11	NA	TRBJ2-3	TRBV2	CASRRLVTQYF	TGTGCCAGCAGGAGACTAGTTACGCAGTATTTT
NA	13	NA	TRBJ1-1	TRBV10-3	CAISESGGYEAFF	TGTGCCATCAGTGAGTCTGGGGGGTATGAAGCTTTCTTT
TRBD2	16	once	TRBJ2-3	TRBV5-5	CASSLVAGGITDTQYF	TGTGCCAGCAGCTTGGTAGCGGGGGGTATCACAGATACGCAGTATTTT
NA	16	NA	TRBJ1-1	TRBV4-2	CASSQDMGQGGTEAFF	TGTGCCAGCAGCCAAGATATGGGCCAGGGAGGAACTGAAGCTTTCTTT
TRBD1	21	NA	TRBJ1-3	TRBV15	CATSRDLVDRGYQNSGNTIYF	TGTGCCACCAGCAGAGATCTCGTCGACAGGGGCTACCAGAACTCTGGAAACACCATATATTTT
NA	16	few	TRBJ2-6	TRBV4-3	CASSQREGSGANVLTF	TGCGCCAGCAGCCAGAGGGAAGGCTCTGGGGCCAACGTCCTGACTTTC
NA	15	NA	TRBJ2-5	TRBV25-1	CASQKGGWGGETQYF	TGTGCCAGCCAAAAAGGAGGGTGGGGAGGAGAGACCCAGTACTTC
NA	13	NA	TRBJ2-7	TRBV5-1	CASSLNRDYEQYF	TGCGCCAGCAGCTTGAACAGGGACTACGAGCAGTACTTC
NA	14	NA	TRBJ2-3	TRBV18	CASSPAANTDTQYF	TGTGCCAGCTCACCGGCGGCAAACACAGATACGCAGTATTTT
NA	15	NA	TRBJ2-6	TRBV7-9	CASSSGEAGANVLTF	TGTGCCAGCAGCAGTGGGGAGGCTGGGGCCAACGTCCTGACTTTC
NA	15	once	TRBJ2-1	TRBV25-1	CASSETSRIYNEQFF	TGTGCCAGCAGTGAAACTAGTCGGATCTACAATGAGCAGTTCTTC
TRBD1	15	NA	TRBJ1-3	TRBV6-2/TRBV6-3	CASSYRGQGENTIYF	TGTGCCAGCAGTTATAGAGGACAGGGAGAAAACACCATATATTTT
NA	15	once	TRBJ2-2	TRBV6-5	CASSQWASNTGELFF	TGTGCCAGCAGTCAGTGGGCCTCGAACACCGGGGAGCTGTTTTTT
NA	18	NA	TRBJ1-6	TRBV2	CASSEHPWAGKSNSPLHF	TGTGCCAGCAGTGAACACCCCTGGGCAGGGAAGTCTAATTCACCCCTCCACTTT
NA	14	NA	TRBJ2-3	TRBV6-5	CASRSGGPTDTQYF	TGTGCCAGCAGGTCGGGGGGCCCCACAGATACGCAGTATTTT
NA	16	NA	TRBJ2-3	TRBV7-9	CASSLSSLDRTDTQYF	TGTGCCAGCAGCTTATCCTCCCTTGACAGGACAGATACGCAGTATTTT
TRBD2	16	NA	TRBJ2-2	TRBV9	CASSPSGGAYTGELFF	TGTGCCAGCAGCCCAAGCGGGGGGGCCTACACCGGGGAGCTGTTTTTT
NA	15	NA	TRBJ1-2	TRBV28	CASIPGRGRDYGYTF	TGTGCCAGCATCCCAGGAAGGGGCCGGGACTATGGCTACACCTTC
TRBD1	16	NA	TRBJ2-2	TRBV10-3	CAIRERQGTNTGELFF	TGTGCCATCAGAGAACGACAGGGGACAAACACCGGGGAGCTGTTTTTT
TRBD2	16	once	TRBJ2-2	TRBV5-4	CASSSTGLADTGELFF	TGTGCCAGTTCGTCCACTGGACTAGCAGACACCGGGGAGCTGTTTTTT
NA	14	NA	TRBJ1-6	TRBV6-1	CASSELDRNSPLHF	TGTGCCAGCAGTGAACTGGACAGAAATTCACCCCTCCACTTT
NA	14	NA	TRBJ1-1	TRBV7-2	CASSFSTTLAEAFF	TGTGCCAGCAGCTTTAGCACGACCTTGGCTGAAGCTTTCTTT
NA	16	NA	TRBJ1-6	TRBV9	CASSAGTPGPNSPLHF	TGTGCCAGCAGCGCAGGGACTCCGGGGCCGAATTCACCCCTCCACTTT
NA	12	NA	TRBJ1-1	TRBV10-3	CAISESPLRAFF	TGTGCCATCAGTGAGTCGCCCCTTAGAGCTTTCTTT
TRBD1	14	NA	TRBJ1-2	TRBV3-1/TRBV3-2	CASRHRGENYGYTF	TGTGCCAGCAGGCACAGGGGTGAGAACTATGGCTACACCTTC
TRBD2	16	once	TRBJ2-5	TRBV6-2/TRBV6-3	CASSLSLSGGAKTQYF	TGTGCCAGCAGCCTCAGCCTCAGCGGGGGGGCAAAGACCCAGTACTTC
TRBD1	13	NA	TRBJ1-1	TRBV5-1	CASRGQGPNEAFF	TGCGCCAGCAGAGGACAGGGACCTAATGAAGCTTTCTTT
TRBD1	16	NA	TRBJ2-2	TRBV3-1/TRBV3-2	CASSRGQGGNTGELFF	TGTGCCAGCAGCCGTGGACAGGGGGGGAACACCGGGGAGCTGTTTTTT